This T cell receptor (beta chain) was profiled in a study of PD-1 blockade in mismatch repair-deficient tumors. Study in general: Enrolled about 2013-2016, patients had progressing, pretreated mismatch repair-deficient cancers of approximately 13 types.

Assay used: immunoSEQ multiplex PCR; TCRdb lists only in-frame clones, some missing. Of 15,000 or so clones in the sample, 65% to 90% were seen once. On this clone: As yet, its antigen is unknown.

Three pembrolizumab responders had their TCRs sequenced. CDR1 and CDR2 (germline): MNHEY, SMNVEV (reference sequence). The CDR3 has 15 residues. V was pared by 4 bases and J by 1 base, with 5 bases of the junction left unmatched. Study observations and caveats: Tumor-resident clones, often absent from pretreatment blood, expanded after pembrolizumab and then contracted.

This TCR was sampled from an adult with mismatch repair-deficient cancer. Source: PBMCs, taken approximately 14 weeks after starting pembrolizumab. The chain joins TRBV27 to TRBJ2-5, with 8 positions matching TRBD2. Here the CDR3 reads CASSSHSGIQETQYF. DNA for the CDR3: TGTGCCAGCAGTTCCCATAGCGGGATCCAAGAGACCCAGTACTTC.